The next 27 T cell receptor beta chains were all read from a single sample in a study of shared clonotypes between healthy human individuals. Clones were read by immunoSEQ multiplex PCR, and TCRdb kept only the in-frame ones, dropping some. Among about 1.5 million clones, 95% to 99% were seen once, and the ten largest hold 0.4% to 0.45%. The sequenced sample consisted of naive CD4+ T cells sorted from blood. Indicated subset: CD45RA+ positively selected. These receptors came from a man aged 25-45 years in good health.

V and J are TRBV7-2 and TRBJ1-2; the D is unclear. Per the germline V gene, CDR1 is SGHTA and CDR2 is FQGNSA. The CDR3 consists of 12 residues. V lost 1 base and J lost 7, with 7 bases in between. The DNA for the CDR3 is TGTGCCAGCAGCTTAGAGCTACGTGGCTACACCTTC. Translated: CASSLELRGYTF.

The CDR3 loop reads CASRVGAPTDTQYF. CDR3 coding DNA: TGCGCCAGCAGGGTTGGGGCCCCCACAGATACGCAGTATTTT. The chain carries TRBV5-1 and TRBJ2-3, with D possibly TRBD1 on 5 matching bases. Germline V gene sequence: CDR1 SGHRS, CDR2 YFSETQ. The CDR3 contains 14 residues. V gave up 5 bases and J gave up 2 bases, with 12 bases separating them.

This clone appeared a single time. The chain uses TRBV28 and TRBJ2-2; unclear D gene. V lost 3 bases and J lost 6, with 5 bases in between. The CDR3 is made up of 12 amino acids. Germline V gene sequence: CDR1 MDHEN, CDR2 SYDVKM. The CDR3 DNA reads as TGTGCCAGCAGTTTGGCGCCCGGGGAGCTGTTTTTT. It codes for CASSLAPGELFF.

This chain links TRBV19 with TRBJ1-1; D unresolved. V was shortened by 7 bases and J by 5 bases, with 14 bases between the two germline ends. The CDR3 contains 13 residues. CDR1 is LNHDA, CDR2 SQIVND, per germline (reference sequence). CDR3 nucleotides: TGTGCCAGTACGTCCCGAGGAACAACTGAAGCTTTCTTT. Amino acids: CASTSRGTTEAFF.

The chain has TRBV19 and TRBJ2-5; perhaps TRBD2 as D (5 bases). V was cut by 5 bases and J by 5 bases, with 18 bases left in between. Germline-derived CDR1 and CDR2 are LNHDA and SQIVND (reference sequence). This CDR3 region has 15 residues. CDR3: CASSSSTRSPETQYF. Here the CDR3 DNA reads TGTGCCAGTAGTTCGTCCACTAGATCTCCCGAGACCCAGTACTTC.

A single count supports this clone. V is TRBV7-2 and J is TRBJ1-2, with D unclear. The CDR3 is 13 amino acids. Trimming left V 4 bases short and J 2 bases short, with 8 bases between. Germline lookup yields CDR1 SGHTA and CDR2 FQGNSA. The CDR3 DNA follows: TGTGCCAGCAGCTCGGCACAGAACTATGGCTACACCTTC. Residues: CASSSAQNYGYTF.

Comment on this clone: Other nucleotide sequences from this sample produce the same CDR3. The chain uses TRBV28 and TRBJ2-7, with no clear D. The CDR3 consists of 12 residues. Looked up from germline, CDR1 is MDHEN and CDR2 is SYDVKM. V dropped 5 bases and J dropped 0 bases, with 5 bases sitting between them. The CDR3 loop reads CASSPLSYEQYF. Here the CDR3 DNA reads TGTGCCAGCAGTCCCCTCTCCTACGAGCAGTACTTC. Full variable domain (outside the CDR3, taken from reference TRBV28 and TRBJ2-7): DVKVTQSSRYLVKRTGEKVFLECVQDMDHENMFWYRQDPGLGLRLIYFSYDVKMKEKGDIPEGYSVSREKKERFSLILESASTNQTSMYLCASSPLSYEQYFGPGTRLTVT.

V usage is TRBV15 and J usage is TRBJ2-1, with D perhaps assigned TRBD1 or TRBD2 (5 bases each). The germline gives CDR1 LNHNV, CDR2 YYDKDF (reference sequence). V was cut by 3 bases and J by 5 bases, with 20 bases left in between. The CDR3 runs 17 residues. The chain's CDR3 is CATSRGVSGSLDNEQFF. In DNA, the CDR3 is TGTGCCACCAGCAGGGGGGTTAGTGGCTCCCTGGACAATGAGCAGTTCTTC.

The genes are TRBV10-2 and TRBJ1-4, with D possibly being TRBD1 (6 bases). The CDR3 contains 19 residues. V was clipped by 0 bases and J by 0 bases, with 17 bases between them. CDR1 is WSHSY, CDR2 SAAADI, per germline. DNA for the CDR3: TGCGCCAGCAGTGAGTCCTCTACAGGGTCTAAGGCAACTAATGAAAAACTGTTTTTT. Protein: CASSESSTGSKATNEKLFF.

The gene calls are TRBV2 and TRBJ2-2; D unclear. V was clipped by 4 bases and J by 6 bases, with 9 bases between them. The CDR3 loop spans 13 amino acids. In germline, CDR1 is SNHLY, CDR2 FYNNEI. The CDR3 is CASSVVVAGELFF. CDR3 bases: TGTGCCAGCAGTGTAGTCGTAGCCGGGGAGCTGTTTTTT.

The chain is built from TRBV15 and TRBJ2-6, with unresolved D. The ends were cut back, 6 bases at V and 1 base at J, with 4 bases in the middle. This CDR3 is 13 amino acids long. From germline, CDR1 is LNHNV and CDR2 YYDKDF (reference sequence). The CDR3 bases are TGTGCCACCAGAAGATCTGGGGCCAACGTCCTGACTTTC. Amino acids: CATRRSGANVLTF.

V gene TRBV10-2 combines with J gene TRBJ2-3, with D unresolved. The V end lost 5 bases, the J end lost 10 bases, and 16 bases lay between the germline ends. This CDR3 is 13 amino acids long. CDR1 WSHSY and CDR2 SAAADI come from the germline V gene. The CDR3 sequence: CASSPEIGLPQYF. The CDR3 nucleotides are TGCGCCAGCAGTCCCGAGATAGGGCTCCCGCAGTATTTT.

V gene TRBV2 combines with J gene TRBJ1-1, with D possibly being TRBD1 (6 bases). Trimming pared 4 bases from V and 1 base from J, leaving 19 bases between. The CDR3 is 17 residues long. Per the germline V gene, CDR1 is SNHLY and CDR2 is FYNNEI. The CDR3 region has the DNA TGTGCCAGCAGTGCCCGGATGTTGGGACAACGGAACACTGAAGCTTTCTTT. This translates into CASSARMLGQRNTEAFF. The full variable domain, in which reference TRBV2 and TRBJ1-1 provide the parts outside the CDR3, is EPEVTQTPSHQVTQMGQEVILRCVPISNHLYFYWYRQILGQKVEFLVSFYNNEISEKSEIFDDQFSVERPDGSNFTLKIRSTKLEDSAMYFCASSARMLGQRNTEAFFGQGTRLTVV.

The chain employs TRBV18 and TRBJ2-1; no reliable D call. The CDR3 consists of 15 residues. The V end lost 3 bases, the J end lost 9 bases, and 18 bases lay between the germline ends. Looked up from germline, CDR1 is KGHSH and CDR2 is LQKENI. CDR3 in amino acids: CASSPSGFGRGEQFF. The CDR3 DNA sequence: TGTGCCAGCTCACCGTCGGGCTTCGGGCGCGGTGAGCAGTTCTTC.

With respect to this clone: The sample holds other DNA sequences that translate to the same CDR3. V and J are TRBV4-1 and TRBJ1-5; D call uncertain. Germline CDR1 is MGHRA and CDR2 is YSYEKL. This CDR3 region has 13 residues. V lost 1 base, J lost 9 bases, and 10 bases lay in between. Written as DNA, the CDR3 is TGCGCCAGCAGCCAAGGACCAACCCTGCCCCAGCATTTT. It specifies CASSQGPTLPQHF.

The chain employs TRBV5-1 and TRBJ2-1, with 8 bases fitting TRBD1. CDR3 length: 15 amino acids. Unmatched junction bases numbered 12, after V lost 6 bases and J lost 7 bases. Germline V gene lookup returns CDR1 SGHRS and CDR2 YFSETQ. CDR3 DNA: TGCGCCAGCACCTGGGGGGACAGGATTAAAAATGAGCAGTTCTTC. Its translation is CASTWGDRIKNEQFF.

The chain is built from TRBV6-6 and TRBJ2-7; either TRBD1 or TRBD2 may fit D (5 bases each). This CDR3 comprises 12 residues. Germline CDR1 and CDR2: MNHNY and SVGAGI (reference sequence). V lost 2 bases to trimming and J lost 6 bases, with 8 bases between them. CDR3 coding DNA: TGTGCCAGCAGTTACGGGGGTTCCGAGCAGTACTTC. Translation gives CASSYGGSEQYF.

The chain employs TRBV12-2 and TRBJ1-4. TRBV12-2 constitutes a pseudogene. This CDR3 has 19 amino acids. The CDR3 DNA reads TGTGCAAGTCGCTTAGCGTTGCACCTTAAAACCCCAACTAATGAAAAACTGTTTTTT. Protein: CASRLALHLKTPTNEKLFF.

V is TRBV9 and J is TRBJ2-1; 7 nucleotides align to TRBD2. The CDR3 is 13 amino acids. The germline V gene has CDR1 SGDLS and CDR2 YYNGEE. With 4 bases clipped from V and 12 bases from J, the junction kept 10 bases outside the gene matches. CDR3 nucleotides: TGTGCCAGCAGCCCCGGGGGAGGGATAGTGCAGTTCTTC. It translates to CASSPGGGIVQFF.

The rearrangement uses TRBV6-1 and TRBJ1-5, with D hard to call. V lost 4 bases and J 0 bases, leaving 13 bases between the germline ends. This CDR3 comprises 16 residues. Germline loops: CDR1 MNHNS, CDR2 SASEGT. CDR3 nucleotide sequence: TGTGCCAGCAGTGTTCCCGGCGGGTCTAGCAATCAGCCCCAGCATTTT. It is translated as CASSVPGGSSNQPQHF.

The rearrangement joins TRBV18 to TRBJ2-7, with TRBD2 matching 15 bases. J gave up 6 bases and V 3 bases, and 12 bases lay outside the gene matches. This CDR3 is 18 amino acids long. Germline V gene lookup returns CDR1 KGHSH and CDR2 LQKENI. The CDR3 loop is CASSPPGLAGGGIGEQYF. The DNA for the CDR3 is TGTGCCAGCTCACCGCCGGGACTAGCGGGAGGCGGGATAGGCGAGCAGTACTTC.

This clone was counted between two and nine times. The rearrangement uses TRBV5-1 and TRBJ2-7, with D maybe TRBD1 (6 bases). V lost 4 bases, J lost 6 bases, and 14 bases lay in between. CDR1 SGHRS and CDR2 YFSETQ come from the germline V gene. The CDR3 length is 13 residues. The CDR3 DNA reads TGCGCCAGCAGCACGTTGACAGGTCCCGAGCAGTACTTC. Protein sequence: CASSTLTGPEQYF.

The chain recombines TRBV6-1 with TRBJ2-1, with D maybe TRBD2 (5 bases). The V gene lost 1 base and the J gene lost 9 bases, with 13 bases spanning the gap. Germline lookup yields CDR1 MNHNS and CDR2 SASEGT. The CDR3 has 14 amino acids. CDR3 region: CASSEGSVLGEQFF. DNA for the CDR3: TGTGCCAGCAGTGAAGGTAGCGTCCTTGGTGAGCAGTTCTTC.

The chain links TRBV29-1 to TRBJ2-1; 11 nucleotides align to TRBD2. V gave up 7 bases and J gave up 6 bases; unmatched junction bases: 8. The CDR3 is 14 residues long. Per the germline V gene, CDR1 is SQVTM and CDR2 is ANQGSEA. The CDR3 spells CSAETSGIRNEQFF. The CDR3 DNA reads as TGCAGCGCAGAGACTAGCGGGATACGCAATGAGCAGTTCTTC.

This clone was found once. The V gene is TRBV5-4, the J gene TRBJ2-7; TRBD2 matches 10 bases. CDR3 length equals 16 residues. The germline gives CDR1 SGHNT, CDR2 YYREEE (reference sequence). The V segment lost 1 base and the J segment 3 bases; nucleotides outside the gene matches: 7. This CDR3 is CASSLFLAGVVYEQYF. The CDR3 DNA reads TGTGCCAGCAGCTTGTTTCTAGCGGGAGTGGTCTACGAGCAGTACTTC.

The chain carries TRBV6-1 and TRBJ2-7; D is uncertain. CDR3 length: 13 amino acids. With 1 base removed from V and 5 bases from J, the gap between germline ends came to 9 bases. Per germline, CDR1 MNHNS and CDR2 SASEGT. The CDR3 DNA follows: TGTGCCAGCAGTGAAGGGTCGGTTAACGAGCAGTACTTC. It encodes CASSEGSVNEQYF.

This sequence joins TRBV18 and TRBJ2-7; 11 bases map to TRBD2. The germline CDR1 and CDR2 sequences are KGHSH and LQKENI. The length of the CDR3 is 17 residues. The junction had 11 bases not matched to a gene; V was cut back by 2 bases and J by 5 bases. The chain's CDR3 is CASSPVGLAGFPDEQYF. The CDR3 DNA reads TGTGCCAGCTCACCAGTAGGACTAGCGGGTTTTCCCGACGAGCAGTACTTC.